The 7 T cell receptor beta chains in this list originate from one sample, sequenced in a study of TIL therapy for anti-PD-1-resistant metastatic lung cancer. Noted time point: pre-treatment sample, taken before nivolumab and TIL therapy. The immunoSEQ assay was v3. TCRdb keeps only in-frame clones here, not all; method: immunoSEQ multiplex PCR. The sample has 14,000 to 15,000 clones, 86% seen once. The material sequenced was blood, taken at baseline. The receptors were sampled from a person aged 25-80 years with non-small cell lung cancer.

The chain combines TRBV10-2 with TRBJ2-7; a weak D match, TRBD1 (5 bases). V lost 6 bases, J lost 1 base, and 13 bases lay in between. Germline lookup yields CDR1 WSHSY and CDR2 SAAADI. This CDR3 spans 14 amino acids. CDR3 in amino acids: CASSLDSLSYEQYF. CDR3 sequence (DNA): TGCGCCAGCAGCCTCGACAGCCTTTCCTACGAGCAGTACTTC.

DNA for the CDR3: TGTGCCATCAGTGAGTCGGCAGATACGCAGTATTTT. It is translated as CAISESADTQYF. The chain couples TRBV10-3 to TRBJ2-3; D is unresolved. The germline V and J ends were trimmed by 0 bases and 4 bases, with 2 bases remaining between them. The CDR3 extends over 12 amino acids. CDR1 ENHRY and CDR2 SYGVKD come from the germline V gene.

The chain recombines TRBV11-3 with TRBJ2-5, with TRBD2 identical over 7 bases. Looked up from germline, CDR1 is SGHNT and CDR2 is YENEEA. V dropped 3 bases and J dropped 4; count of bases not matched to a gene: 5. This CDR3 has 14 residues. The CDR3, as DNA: TGTGCCAGCAGCTTGGGCGGGAGAGGAGAGACCCAGTACTTC. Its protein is CASSLGGRGETQYF.

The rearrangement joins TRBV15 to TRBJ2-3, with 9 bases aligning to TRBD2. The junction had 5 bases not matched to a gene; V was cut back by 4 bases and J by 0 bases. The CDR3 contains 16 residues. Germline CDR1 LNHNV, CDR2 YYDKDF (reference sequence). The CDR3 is CATSTASGVSTDTQYF. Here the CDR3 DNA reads TGTGCCACCAGCACGGCTAGCGGGGTTAGCACAGATACGCAGTATTTT.

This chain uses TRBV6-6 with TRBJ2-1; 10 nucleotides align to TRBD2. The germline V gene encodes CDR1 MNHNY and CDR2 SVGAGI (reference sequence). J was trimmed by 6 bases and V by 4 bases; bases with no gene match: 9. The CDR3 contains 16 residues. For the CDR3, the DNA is TGTGCCAGCAGTTCCGTAACTAGCGGGGTGGGCAATGAGCAGTTCTTC. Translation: CASSSVTSGVGNEQFF.

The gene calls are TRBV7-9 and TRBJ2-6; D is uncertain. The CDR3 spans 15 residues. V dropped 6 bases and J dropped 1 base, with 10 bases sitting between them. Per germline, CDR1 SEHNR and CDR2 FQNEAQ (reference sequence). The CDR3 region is CASSSQESGANVLTF. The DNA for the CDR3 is TGTGCCAGCAGTTCTCAGGAATCTGGGGCCAACGTCCTGACTTTC.

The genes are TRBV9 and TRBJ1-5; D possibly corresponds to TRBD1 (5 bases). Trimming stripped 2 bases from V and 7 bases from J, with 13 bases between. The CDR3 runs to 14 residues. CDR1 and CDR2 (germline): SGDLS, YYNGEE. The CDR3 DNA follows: TGTGCCAGCAGCGTTAGTCAGGGTGACCAGCCCCAGCATTTT. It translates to CASSVSQGDQPQHF.